Below, 18 T cell receptor beta chains from the same sample are listed, as sequenced in a study of cytomegalovirus exposure and HLA in healthy donors. The primer mix had 60 Vbeta and 13 Jbeta primers. Clones were sequenced by immunoSEQ multiplex PCR, and TCRdb holds only the in-frame ones, with some missing. The table includes about 120,000 clones, about 76% detected once. Source material: PBMCs. The receptors derive from a woman under 40 in good health and CMV-seronegative.

This clone appeared a few times. The gene calls are TRBV5-4 and TRBJ1-4, with D perhaps matching TRBD1 (5 bases). V lost 4 bases and J lost 5, with 18 bases in between. The germline gives CDR1 SGHNT, CDR2 YYREEE (reference sequence). The CDR3 sequence is 16 residues long. The CDR3 is CASSIRTGLGNEKLFF. CDR3 nucleotide sequence: TGTGCCAGCAGCATACGAACAGGTTTGGGAAATGAAAAACTGTTTTTT.

The rearrangement uses TRBV19 and TRBJ2-5, with TRBD2 identical over 9 bases. Trimming took 6 bases from V and 3 from J; bases not matched to a gene: 8. The CDR3 loop spans 15 amino acids. Germline CDR1 and CDR2: LNHDA and SQIVND (reference sequence). The DNA for the CDR3 is TGTGCCAGTAGGCAAGCGGGAGGAGGAAAAGAGACCCAGTACTTC. Its protein is CASRQAGGGKETQYF.

This rearrangement joins TRBV11-1 to TRBJ2-4; TRBD1 aligns across 9 bases. This CDR3 has 16 residues. Unmatched junction bases numbered 13, after V lost 5 bases and J lost 8 bases. CDR1 and CDR2 from the germline V gene are SGHAT and FQDESV (reference sequence). The DNA for the CDR3 is TGTGCCAGCAGCCCCGAAATTAGGACAGGGGACGACATTCAGTACTTC. Its translation is CASSPEIRTGDDIQYF.

V and J are TRBV28 and TRBJ2-2; the D gene is possibly TRBD1 (5 bases). CDR3 size: 15 residues. CDR1 MDHEN and CDR2 SYDVKM come from the germline V gene. V lost 5 bases, J lost 1 base, and 11 bases lay in between. The CDR3 DNA is TGTGCCAGCAGTCCGACAGTTAGGAACACCGGGGAGCTGTTTTTT. Its translation is CASSPTVRNTGELFF.

This chain connects TRBV6-5 to TRBJ1-4; the D is unclear. The CDR3 length is 15 residues. Germline V gene sequence: CDR1 MNHEY, CDR2 SVGAGI. Trimming took 0 bases from V and 3 from J, leaving 8 bases between them. CDR3 DNA sequence: TGTGCCAGCAGTTACTCCGGAGGTTCTAATGAAAAACTGTTTTTT. As protein: CASSYSGGSNEKLFF.

This chain uses TRBV6-5 with TRBJ2-7, with TRBD2 identical over 16 bases. CDR3 length equals 16 residues. J lost 4 bases, V lost 2 bases, and 2 bases had no gene match. Germline V gives CDR1 MNHEY, CDR2 SVGAGI. The CDR3 region has the DNA TGTGCCAGCAGTTACGCGGGACTAGCGGGAGGGTACGAGCAGTACTTC. This encodes CASSYAGLAGGYEQYF.

The chain recombines TRBV6-4 with TRBJ2-1; weak D call: TRBD2 (5 bases). Germline CDR1 and CDR2: MRHNA and SNTAGT. The germline V and J ends were trimmed by 4 bases and 1 base, with 11 bases remaining between them. The CDR3 length is 15 residues. CDR3 residues: CASSVEVGSYNEQFF. CDR3 bases: TGTGCCAGCAGTGTGGAGGTAGGGTCCTACAATGAGCAGTTCTTC.

J is TRBJ2-7 and V is TRBV7-3; 9 bases are shared with TRBD1. Trimming cost V 5 bases and J 2 bases; bases outside gene matches: 4. The CDR3 is 14 amino acids. Per the germline V gene, CDR1 is SGHTA and CDR2 is FQGTGA. The DNA for the CDR3 is TGTGCCAGCAGCGCCAACAGGGGGCCCTACGAGCAGTACTTC. Translating gives CASSANRGPYEQYF.

The chain joins TRBV19 to TRBJ2-1, with 13 bases lining up with TRBD2. Germline trimming cut 5 bases from V and 5 bases from J; bases unmatched to any gene: 9. This CDR3 contains 17 residues. Looked up from germline, CDR1 is LNHDA and CDR2 is SQIVND (reference sequence). CDR3 residues: CASSLLAGGPSNNEQFF. For the CDR3, the DNA is TGTGCCAGTAGTCTACTAGCGGGAGGGCCCAGCAACAATGAGCAGTTCTTC. The entire variable domain, with the rest obtained from reference TRBV19 and TRBJ2-1, is as follows: DGGITQSPKYLFRKEGQNVTLSCEQNLNHDAMYWYRQDPGQGLRLIYYSQIVNDFQKGDIAEGYSVSREKKESFPLTVTSAQKNPTAFYLCASSLLAGGPSNNEQFFGPGTRLTVL.

V usage is TRBV7-8 and J usage is TRBJ2-5; 11 bases agree with TRBD2. The CDR3 runs 16 residues. The V gene end was trimmed by 2 bases and the J gene end by 2 bases; junction bases not matched to a gene: 4. Germline loops: CDR1 SGHVS, CDR2 FQNEAQ. The CDR3 nucleotides are TGTGCCAGCAGCTTACTAACTAGCGGGAGTCAAGAGACCCAGTACTTC. It specifies CASSLLTSGSQETQYF.

V and J are TRBV7-6 and TRBJ2-7; 9 nucleotides align to TRBD1. The V gene's germline CDR1 is SGHVS and CDR2 FNYEAQ. This CDR3 region has 16 residues. Trimming cost V 6 bases and J 5 bases; bases outside gene matches: 14. The CDR3 region is CASSSGADRGEDEQYF. DNA for the CDR3: TGTGCCAGCAGTTCCGGGGCCGACAGGGGGGAGGACGAGCAGTACTTC.

The genes are TRBV6-1 and TRBJ2-7; 7 positions match TRBD2. This CDR3 comprises 14 residues. V shed 6 bases, J shed 3 bases, and the junction held 8 bases outside the gene matches. Germline CDR1 MNHNS, CDR2 SASEGT. The CDR3 region is CASRTSGMVYEQYF. CDR3 in DNA: TGTGCCAGCAGGACCAGCGGGATGGTCTACGAGCAGTACTTC.

The rearrangement uses TRBV11-2 and TRBJ2-3, with 10 nucleotides matching TRBD2. Germline V gene lookup returns CDR1 SGHAT and CDR2 FQNNGV. V dropped 1 base and J dropped 6; count of bases not matched to a gene: 7. CDR3 length: 16 amino acids. The CDR3 protein is CASSLGTSGNLDTQYF. In DNA, the CDR3 is TGTGCCAGCAGCTTAGGTACTAGCGGGAACCTGGATACGCAGTATTTT.

This chain uses TRBV7-9 with TRBJ1-4, with D unclear. The V gene's germline CDR1 is SEHNR and CDR2 FQNEAQ (reference sequence). This CDR3 is built from 15 residues. The ends were cut back, 2 bases at V and 10 bases at J, with 17 bases in the middle. This CDR3 reads CASSLMLSDFGKLFF. The CDR3 coding sequence is TGTGCCAGCAGCTTAATGTTAAGCGATTTTGGAAAACTGTTTTTT.

The chain recombines TRBV10-3 with TRBJ1-2; 8 bases agree with TRBD1. Germline V gene sequence: CDR1 ENHRY, CDR2 SYGVKD. The CDR3 is 17 residues long. J gave up 7 bases and V 2 bases, and 15 bases lay outside the gene matches. The CDR3 DNA sequence: TGTGCCATCAGTGAGGGCCCCGACAGGGGTTCTTTCGGTGGCTACACCTTC. Translating gives CAISEGPDRGSFGGYTF.

The rearrangement joins TRBV2 to TRBJ1-1; TRBD1 is a possible D gene (6 bases). The CDR3 runs 13 residues. Germline V gene sequence: CDR1 SNHLY, CDR2 FYNNEI. V lost 10 bases and J 1 base, leaving 13 bases between the germline ends. In DNA, the CDR3 is TGTGCCACCCGACAGGAACAGAACACTGAAGCTTTCTTT. It yields the protein CATRQEQNTEAFF.

The chain combines TRBV6-1 with TRBJ2-6; 7 bases are shared with TRBD2. Germline assignment: CDR1 MNHNS and CDR2 SASEGT. The CDR3 loop spans 17 amino acids. J was trimmed by 0 bases and V by 3 bases; bases with no gene match: 5. Written as DNA, the CDR3 is TGTGCCAGCAGTGAGATTCCTAGCGGCTCTGGGGCCAACGTCCTGACTTTC. The encoded protein is CASSEIPSGSGANVLTF.

V gene TRBV5-6 combines with J gene TRBJ2-5, with 10 bases identical to TRBD1. Germline V lookup: CDR1 SGHDT, CDR2 YYEEEE. This CDR3 is built from 17 residues. V dropped 3 bases and J dropped 3; count of bases not matched to a gene: 11. CDR3 nucleotides: TGTGCCAGCAGCTGGGGGGCCGGGACAGGGGTCGAAGAGACCCAGTACTTC. Its protein product is CASSWGAGTGVEETQYF.